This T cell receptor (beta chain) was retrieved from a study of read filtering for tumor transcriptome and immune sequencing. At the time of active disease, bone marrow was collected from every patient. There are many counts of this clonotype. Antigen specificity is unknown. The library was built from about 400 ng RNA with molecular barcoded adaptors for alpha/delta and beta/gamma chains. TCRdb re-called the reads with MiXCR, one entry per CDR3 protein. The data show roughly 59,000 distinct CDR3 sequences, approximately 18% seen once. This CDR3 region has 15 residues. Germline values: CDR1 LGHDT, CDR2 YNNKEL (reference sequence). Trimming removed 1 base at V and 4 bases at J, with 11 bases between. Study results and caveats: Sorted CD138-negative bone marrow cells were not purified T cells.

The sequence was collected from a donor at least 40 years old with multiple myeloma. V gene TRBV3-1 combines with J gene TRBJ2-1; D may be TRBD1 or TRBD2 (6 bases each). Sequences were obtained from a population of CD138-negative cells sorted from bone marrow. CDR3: CASSQAWGAYNEQFF. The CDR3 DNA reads TGTGCCAGCAGCCAAGCCTGGGGGGCGTACAATGAGCAGTTCTTC.